What follows are 6 T cell receptor beta chains derived from one specimen sequenced in a study of blood T cell repertoires in COVID-19. TCRdb's table, derived via immunoSEQ multiplex PCR, lists solely in-frame clones and lacks some. The repertoire holds 300,000 to 450,000 clones, with 85% as singletons. The sequenced sample was peripheral blood. All receptors derive from a young woman with acute or convalescent COVID-19.

The V and J genes are TRBV9 and TRBJ1-5, with 10 bases that match TRBD1. Germline V lookup: CDR1 SGDLS, CDR2 YYNGEE. V trimming: 2 bases; J trimming: 10 bases; junction bases outside the gene matches: 6. This CDR3 spans 14 amino acids. CDR3: CASSVGDRGTPQHF. In DNA, the CDR3 is TGTGCCAGCAGCGTGGGGGACAGGGGAACTCCCCAGCATTTT. Filled out from reference TRBV9 and TRBJ1-5, the complete variable domain reads DSGVTQTPKHLITATGQRVTLRCSPRSGDLSVYWYQQSLDQGLQFLIQYYNGEERAKGNILERFSAQQFPDLHSELNLSSLELGDSALYFCASSVGDRGTPQHFGDGTRLSIL.

This clone was seen only a few times. Different DNA sequences within this sample yield the same CDR3. The rearrangement links TRBV9 to TRBJ1-4, with D unresolved. V was cut by 0 bases and J by 3 bases, with 9 bases left in between. This CDR3 has 15 amino acids. Germline V gene sequence: CDR1 SGDLS, CDR2 YYNGEE. The CDR3 DNA sequence: TGTGCCAGCAGCGTAGCCCAAGGAGCTAATGAAAAACTGTTTTTT. Translation gives CASSVAQGANEKLFF.

The chain uses TRBV15 and TRBJ1-2; D is undetermined. Per the germline V gene, CDR1 is LNHNV and CDR2 is YYDKDF (reference sequence). Trimming removed 0 bases from V and 6 bases from J, with 5 bases in between. The CDR3 totals 12 residues. CDR3 region: CATSRDGDGYTF. The CDR3 nucleotides are TGTGCCACCAGCAGAGATGGAGATGGCTACACCTTC.

This sequence joins TRBV5-1 and TRBJ2-1; 9 bases agree with TRBD2. Looked up from germline, CDR1 is SGHRS and CDR2 is YFSETQ. The CDR3 extends over 15 amino acids. The ends lost 4 bases at V and 8 bases at J; junction bases unmatched: 10. The DNA of the CDR3 is TGCGCCAGCAGCACCGGACTAGCGTCAGTCGATGAGCAGTTCTTC. This gives the protein CASSTGLASVDEQFF.

The chain carries TRBV28 and TRBJ2-1; 9 bases line up with TRBD2. CDR1 and CDR2 from the germline V gene are MDHEN and SYDVKM. CDR3 length: 18 amino acids. Trimming removed 3 bases from V and 1 base from J; junction bases left unmatched: 10. The CDR3 protein is CASSFPPRAGGSYNEQFF. The DNA of the CDR3 is TGTGCCAGCAGTTTTCCCCCTCGGGCGGGAGGGTCCTACAATGAGCAGTTCTTC.

The chain links TRBV5-1 to TRBJ1-2, with 7 bases that match TRBD1. From germline, CDR1 is SGHRS and CDR2 YFSETQ. This CDR3 has 15 residues. With 4 bases clipped from V and 0 bases from J, the junction kept 6 bases outside the gene matches. The CDR3: CASSPYDRANYGYTF. The CDR3 DNA is TGCGCCAGCAGCCCATATGACAGGGCTAACTATGGCTACACCTTC.